This TCR beta chain comes out of a study of cytomegalovirus exposure and HLA in healthy donors. Trimming took 3 bases from V and 6 from J; bases not matched to a gene: 7. The CDR3 runs to 15 residues. Germline V lookup: CDR1 MDHEN, CDR2 SYDVKM. A remark on this clone: Its specificity is unknown.

Researchers ran the PCR with 60 Vbeta and 13 Jbeta primers. Clones were sequenced by immunoSEQ multiplex PCR, and TCRdb holds only the in-frame ones, with some missing. Counted here are roughly 190,000 clones, around 77% occurring once; the ten biggest clones make up about 2.9%. General observations from the study: Reported results showed that the classifier diagnosed cytomegalovirus status with high specificity and sensitivity. CMV serostatus was the only recorded immune exposure for donors. In an earlier analysis, about 87% or about 30%: the productive usage of most TCR beta V segments. Per a later analysis, roughly 17,000 TCR beta sequences showed association with HLA alleles at 0.05 false discovery rate.

This TCR was sampled from a female donor in good health and CMV-seronegative. The rearrangement joins TRBV28 to TRBJ1-3, with 8 bases matching TRBD1. Sequencing was carried out using PBMCs. Written as DNA, the CDR3 is TGTGCCAGCAGTTTGATACAGGGGGGCGAAAACACCATATATTTT. Translating it yields CASSLIQGGENTIYF.